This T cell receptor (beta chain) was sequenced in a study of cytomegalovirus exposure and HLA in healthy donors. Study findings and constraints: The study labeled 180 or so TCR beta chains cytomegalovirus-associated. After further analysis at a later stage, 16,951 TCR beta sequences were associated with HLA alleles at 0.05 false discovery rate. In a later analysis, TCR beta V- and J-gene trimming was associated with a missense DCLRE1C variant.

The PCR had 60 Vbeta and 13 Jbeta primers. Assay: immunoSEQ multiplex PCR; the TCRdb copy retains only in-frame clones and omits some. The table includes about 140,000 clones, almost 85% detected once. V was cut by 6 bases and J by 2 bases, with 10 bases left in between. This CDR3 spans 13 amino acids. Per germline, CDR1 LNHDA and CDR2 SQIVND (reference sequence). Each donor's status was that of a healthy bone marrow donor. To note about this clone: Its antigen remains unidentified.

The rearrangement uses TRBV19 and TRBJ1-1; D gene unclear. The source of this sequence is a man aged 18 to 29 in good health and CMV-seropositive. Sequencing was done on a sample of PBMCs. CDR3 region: CASRPMANTEAFF. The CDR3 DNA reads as TGTGCCAGTAGACCGATGGCCAACACTGAAGCTTTCTTT.